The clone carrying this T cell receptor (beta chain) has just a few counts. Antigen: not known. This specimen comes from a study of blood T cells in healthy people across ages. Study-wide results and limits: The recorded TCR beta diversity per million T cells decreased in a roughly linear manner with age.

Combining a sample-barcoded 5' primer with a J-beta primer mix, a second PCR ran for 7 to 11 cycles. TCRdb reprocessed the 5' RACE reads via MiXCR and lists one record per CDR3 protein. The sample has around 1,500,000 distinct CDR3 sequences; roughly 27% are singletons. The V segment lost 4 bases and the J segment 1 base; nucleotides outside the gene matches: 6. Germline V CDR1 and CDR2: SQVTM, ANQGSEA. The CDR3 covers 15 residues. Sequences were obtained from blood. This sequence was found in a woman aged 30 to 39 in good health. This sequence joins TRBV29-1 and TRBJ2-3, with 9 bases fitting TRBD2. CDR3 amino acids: CSVGGSSGGTDTQYF. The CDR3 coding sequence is TGCAGCGTTGGGGGGTCTAGCGGGGGCACAGATACGCAGTATTTT.